A single sample gave rise to the 14 T cell receptor beta chains below, sequenced in a study of shared clonotypes between healthy human individuals (dated by TCRdb to the early 2020s). The protocol used for the library was the immunoSEQ multiplex PCR assay. TCRdb provides this immuneACCESS table in a form limited to in-frame rearrangements. Some clones are lacking; in checked studies, under half of them reflect an unresolved V gene, and why the rest are absent is not known. A total of 900,000 to 1,200,000 clones appear in this sample, approximately 80% of them only once. 0.55% to 0.7% of the sample comes from the top ten. Sequences were obtained from memory CD4+ T cells from PBMCs. The cell subset or site label, as the study defines it: CD45RA-negative fraction. These receptors were collected from a man between 18 and 35 years old in good health. Some clones in this sample may be carry-over from other donors' samples.

The CDR3 region is CASSSIASSYEQYF. The CDR3 coding sequence is TGTGCCAGCAGCTCTATAGCGTCCTCCTACGAGCAGTACTTC. V and J are TRBV7-6 and TRBJ2-7; TRBD2 might be the D (5 bases). The V gene's germline CDR1 is SGHVS and CDR2 FNYEAQ. Trimming cost V 4 bases and J 0 bases, with 10 bases left between them. The CDR3 has 14 residues.

The V and J genes are TRBV9 and TRBJ2-6; no definite D call. V lost 3 bases and J lost 0, with 7 bases in between. Germline-derived CDR1 and CDR2 are SGDLS and YYNGEE. This CDR3 has 15 amino acids. CDR3: CASSAFPSGANVLTF. Written as DNA, the CDR3 is TGTGCCAGCAGCGCCTTCCCCTCTGGGGCCAACGTCCTGACTTTC.

The chain employs TRBV18 and TRBJ2-7, with D perhaps assigned TRBD1 or TRBD2 (5 bases each). Trimming removed 3 bases at V and 5 bases at J, with 17 bases between. CDR3 length: 15 amino acids. CDR1 is KGHSH, CDR2 LQKENI, per germline. This CDR3 is CASSPGTVGVHEQYF. CDR3 DNA: TGTGCCAGCTCACCTGGGACGGTCGGGGTCCACGAGCAGTACTTC.

With regard to this clone: Only one base separates this from a far larger clonotype, so it likely reflects a read error. Other DNA sequences in this sample translate to the same CDR3. The chain employs TRBV4-1 and TRBJ1-1, with a possible D match to TRBD1 (5 bases). The germline V gene encodes CDR1 MGHRA and CDR2 YSYEKL. The CDR3 loop spans 18 amino acids. Trimming took 3 bases from V and 4 from J, leaving 24 bases between them. The CDR3 DNA is TGCGCCAGCAGCCAGGGCCCCCGGGACCCAGGGAGGAGCACTGAAGCTTTCTTT. Translating gives CASSQGPRDPGRSTEAFF.

This clone was counted many times. The genes are TRBV4-1 and TRBJ2-2; unclear D gene. With 4 bases removed from V and 8 bases from J, the gap between germline ends came to 11 bases. The CDR3 length is 13 residues. Germline loops: CDR1 MGHRA, CDR2 YSYEKL. DNA for the CDR3: TGCGCCAGCAGCCGAGAAATGAGAGGGGAGCTGTTTTTT. Its protein product is CASSREMRGELFF.

The rearrangement uses TRBV6-6 and TRBJ2-5, with D perhaps given as TRBD1 or TRBD2 (7 bases each). V was pared by 6 bases and J by 3 bases, with 11 bases between. The CDR3 spans 13 residues. Germline CDR1 MNHNY, CDR2 SVGAGI (reference sequence). The DNA of the CDR3 is TGTGCCAGCAGCCAGGGGGGGGAAGAGACCCAGTACTTC. It is translated as CASSQGGEETQYF.

This clone was recorded once. The rearrangement joins TRBV5-4 to TRBJ2-1; D is possibly TRBD2 (5 bases). CDR3 length: 15 amino acids. Germline loops: CDR1 SGHNT, CDR2 YYREEE (reference sequence). V lost 4 bases, J lost 6 bases, and 17 bases lay in between. The CDR3 DNA sequence: TGTGCCAGCAGCCAACGGCTGGCGGGTACCAATGAGCAGTTCTTC. The encoded protein is CASSQRLAGTNEQFF.

This clone was observed a few times. The same CDR3 is also encoded by other DNA sequences in this sample. The rearrangement joins TRBV5-1 to TRBJ2-6, with no clear D. Germline V gene sequence: CDR1 SGHRS, CDR2 YFSETQ. Trimming pared 0 bases from V and 0 bases from J, leaving 4 bases between. CDR3 size: 15 residues. Here the CDR3 reads CASSLDISGANVLTF. In DNA, the CDR3 is TGCGCCAGCAGCTTGGATATCTCTGGGGCCAACGTCCTGACTTTC. Looking up the rest from reference TRBV5-1 and TRBJ2-6 gives the full variable domain: KAGVTQTPRYLIKTRGQQVTLSCSPISGHRSVSWYQQTPGQGLQFLFEYFSETQRNKGNFPGRFSGRQFSNSRSEMNVSTLELGDSALYLCASSLDISGANVLTFGAGSRLTVL.

This chain connects TRBV4-2 to TRBJ2-2; D may be TRBD1 (5 bases). V was cut by 3 bases and J by 0 bases, with 11 bases left in between. Germline assignment: CDR1 LGHNA and CDR2 YNFKEQ. This CDR3 region has 16 residues. The CDR3 sequence is CASSHKGQANTGELFF. CDR3 DNA: TGTGCCAGCAGCCATAAAGGACAAGCGAACACCGGGGAGCTGTTTTTT.

Comments on this clone: At one end the junction does not follow the germline gene, possibly because of a read error. V and J are TRBV19 and TRBJ2-2; 10 nucleotides agree with TRBD1. This CDR3 contains 16 residues. Germline loops: CDR1 LNHDA, CDR2 SQIVND (reference sequence). CDR3 coding DNA: TGTGCCAGTAGTGTAGACAGGGGGCTGCTAACCGGGGAGCTGTTTTTT. It encodes CASSVDRGLLTGELFF.

The J gene is TRBJ2-5, the V gene TRBV28; D tentatively fits TRBD1 or TRBD2 (6 bases each). The CDR3 runs to 14 residues. Germline V gene lookup returns CDR1 MDHEN and CDR2 SYDVKM. V was shortened by 5 bases and J by 5 bases, with 15 bases between the two germline ends. The CDR3 coding sequence is TGTGCCAGCAGTGCCCTAGGGGGGCGGGAGACCCAGTACTTC. It is translated as CASSALGGRETQYF.

Of note for this clone: The identical CDR3 is also encoded by other nucleotide sequences in the sample. The rearrangement uses TRBV28 and TRBJ1-5; TRBD1 aligns across 8 bases. The junction had 1 base not matched to a gene; V was cut back by 2 bases and J by 1 base. CDR1 and CDR2 from the germline V gene are MDHEN and SYDVKM. The CDR3 runs 15 residues. CDR3 protein: CASSLQGASNQPQHF. Written as DNA, the CDR3 is TGTGCCAGCAGTTTACAGGGGGCCAGCAATCAGCCCCAGCATTTT.

This clone occurred once. The chain employs TRBV7-3 and TRBJ2-7; D is unresolved. The CDR3 sequence is 12 residues long. Trimming cost V 5 bases and J 2 bases, with 7 bases left between them. Germline CDR1 reads SGHTA; CDR2 reads FQGTGA. CDR3: CASSITPYEQYF. In DNA form, the CDR3 reads TGTGCCAGCAGCATCACCCCCTACGAGCAGTACTTC. Complete variable domain (other parts from reference TRBV7-3 and TRBJ2-7): GAGVSQTPSNKVTEKGKYVELRCDPISGHTALYWYRQSLGQGPEFLIYFQGTGAADDSGLPNDRFFAVRPEGSVSTLKIQRTERGDSAVYLCASSITPYEQYFGPGTRLTVT.

The rearrangement joins TRBV2 to TRBJ1-5; no clear D. This CDR3 region has 11 residues. The V end was cut by 6 bases, the J end by 5 bases, with 5 bases between. Germline CDR1 SNHLY, CDR2 FYNNEI. CDR3 nucleotide sequence: TGTGCCAGCAGGGAGGATCAGCCCCAGCATTTT. It specifies CASREDQPQHF.